This record concerns one T cell receptor (beta chain) sequence. Germline CDR1 and CDR2: WSHSY and SAAADI. V lost 7 bases and J lost 3; bases outside the gene matches: 8. This CDR3 contains 15 residues. This entry belongs to a study of blood T cell repertoires in COVID-19. The authors' processing: From reference gene primer amplification, estimates of nucleated cell counts were derived. Assay used: immunoSEQ multiplex PCR; TCRdb lists only in-frame clones, some missing. From that table come the V and J calls and clone size; the DNA was used to work out D and trimming. The sample records about 200,000 clones, approximately 84% being singletons.

The chain recombines TRBV10-2 with TRBJ2-3; TRBD1 agrees at 9 bases. The clonotype originates from a man in his forties or fifties with acute or convalescent COVID-19. The sequenced sample was peripheral blood. The CDR3 nucleotides are TGCGCCAGCAATGACAGGGGGACAGGGACAGATACGCAGTATTTT. Protein sequence: CASNDRGTGTDTQYF.